This entry lists 30 T cell receptor beta chains sequenced from one sample in a study of tumor and adjacent non-tumor tissue in lung cancer. No cell sorting was done before RNA was extracted from the tissue. Three rounds of nested PCR, following a modified ARM-PCR protocol, produced the TCRbeta library. MiXCR, run by TCRdb on the multiplex PCR reads, gives a single entry per CDR3 protein. The sample shows around 120,000 distinct CDR3 sequences, roughly 67% of them seen only once. The sample was lung tumor tissue. These receptors all stem from a man aged 30 to 45 with non-small cell lung cancer.

A word on this clonotype: A much larger clone is a single base away; this may be a read error. The CDR3 coding sequence is TGCAGTGCTCTCCGGGCGACGGAGACCCAGTACTTC. Amino acids: CSALRATETQYF. The chain joins TRBV20-1 to TRBJ2-5, with unresolved D. The CDR3 loop spans 12 amino acids. CDR1 is DFQATT and CDR2 is SNEGSKA in the germline V gene (reference sequence). V was pared by 5 bases and J by 5 bases, with 12 bases between.

Comments on this clonotype: One end of the junction varies from germline; a read error may be responsible. The CDR3 sequence: CASSLQGLHTWELFF. DNA for the CDR3: TGTGCCAGCAGCTTACAGGGCCTCCACACCTGGGAGCTGTTTTTT. The J gene is TRBJ2-2, the V gene TRBV7-2; D may be TRBD1 (5 bases). This CDR3 comprises 15 residues. Germline V gene data show CDR1 as SGHTA and CDR2 as FQGNSA. The full variable domain, in which reference TRBV7-2 and TRBJ2-2 provide the parts outside the CDR3, is GAGVSQSPSNKVTEKGKDVELRCDPISGHTALYWYRQSLGQGLEFLIYFQGNSAPDKSGLPSDRFSAERTGGSVSTLTIQRTQQEDSAVYLCASSLQGLHTWELFFGEGSRLTVL.

On this clonotype itself: Since no conserved phenylalanine or tryptophan closes the CDR3, a read error is the likely cause. The rearrangement links TRBV4-1 to TRBJ1-1; no definite D call. Germline CDR1 and CDR2: MGHRA and YSYEKL. The CDR3 spans 15 residues. CDR3 sequence: CTSSQEPGMSTEAFY. CDR3 nucleotide sequence: TGCACCAGCAGCCAAGAACCGGGAATGAGCACTGAAGCTTTCTAT.

With respect to this clonotype: This CDR3 fails to terminate in the conserved phenylalanine or tryptophan, so it likely reflects a read error. The V call is TRBV6-2 or TRBV6-3, the J call TRBJ2-2; no clear D. Germline V gene data show CDR1 as MNHEY and CDR2 as SVGEGT. V lost 9 bases and J 3 bases, leaving 14 bases between the germline ends. This CDR3 spans 14 amino acids. CDR3 nucleotides: TGTGCCAGTACTGCCTATGTTGACACCGGGGAGCTGTTTCTT. Translating it yields CASTAYVDTGELFL.

This clonotype is a singleton in its sample. This rearrangement joins TRBV30 to TRBJ2-1; either TRBD1 or TRBD2 may fit D (5 bases each). Germline lookup yields CDR1 GTSNPN and CDR2 SVGIG (reference sequence). V lost 3 bases and J lost 8, with 14 bases in between. This CDR3 region has 13 residues. CDR3 in amino acids: CAWSGSRDDEQFF. CDR3 nucleotides: TGTGCCTGGAGCGGTTCGAGGGACGATGAGCAGTTCTTC.

The rearrangement joins TRBV11-3 to TRBJ2-3; TRBD2 is a possible D gene (6 bases). Between the trimmed V and J ends, which lost 2 bases and 6 bases, there was a span of 15 bases. Looked up from germline, CDR1 is SGHNT and CDR2 is YENEEA. The CDR3 runs to 15 residues. The CDR3: CASSLRPAGWDTQYF. In DNA form, the CDR3 reads TGTGCCAGCAGCTTACGTCCAGCGGGTTGGGATACGCAGTATTTT.

As for this clonotype: This sequence may be a read error, since a much larger clone differs from it by one base. V usage is TRBV20-1 and J usage is TRBJ2-7; TRBD2 agrees at 7 bases. V dropped 6 bases and J dropped 3; count of bases not matched to a gene: 8. Looked up from germline, CDR1 is DFQATT and CDR2 is SNEGSKA (reference sequence). The CDR3 totals 13 residues. The CDR3 is CSAGGQLIYEQYF. CDR3 sequence (DNA): TGCAGTGCGGGAGGGCAGCTGATCTACGAGCAGTACTTC.

Remarks on this clonotype: A much larger clonotype is one base distant, so this may be a read error. V gene TRBV6-5 combines with J gene TRBJ1-1; TRBD1 matches 9 bases. The germline V gene encodes CDR1 MNHEY and CDR2 SVGAGI. The CDR3 totals 13 residues. For the CDR3, the DNA is TGTGTCAGCAGGGACAGGGTTAACACTGAAGCTTTCTTT. It is translated as CVSRDRVNTEAFF.

Details on this clonotype: The junction departs from germline at one end; a sequencing error may be responsible. The chain uses TRBV11-2 and TRBJ2-2, with D perhaps matching TRBD1 or TRBD2 (5 bases each). This CDR3 has 14 amino acids. The germline V gene encodes CDR1 SGHAT and CDR2 FQNNGV. CDR3: CSSSLGPNTGVLFF. In DNA, the CDR3 is TGTTCCAGCAGCTTGGGACCTAACACCGGGGTGCTGTTTTTT. Combining the CDR3 with reference TRBV11-2 and TRBJ2-2 gives the whole variable domain EAGVAQSPRYKIIEKRQSVAFWCNPISGHATLYWYQQILGQGPKLLIQFQNNGVVDDSQLPKDRFSAERLKGVDSTLKIQPAKLEDSAVYLCSSSLGPNTGVLFFGEGSRLTVL.

Remarks on this clonotype: The junction shows a germline mismatch at one end, possibly a read error. This chain links TRBV4-1 with TRBJ1-5; a weak D match, TRBD1 (6 bases). The CDR3 has 14 residues. The germline gives CDR1 MGHRA, CDR2 YSYEKL. The CDR3, as DNA: TGCGCCAGCAACCAGGAACAGGGAAATCAGTCCCAGCATTTT. It codes for CASNQEQGNQSQHF.

This clonotype was picked up a small number of times. This may come from a read error, since a much larger clone is one base off. The chain carries TRBV20-1 and TRBJ2-4, with D perhaps TRBD1 (5 bases). The V end was cut by 0 bases, the J end by 0 bases, with 9 bases between. CDR3 length: 15 residues. Germline loops: CDR1 DFQATT, CDR2 SNEGSKA (reference sequence). Here the CDR3 DNA reads TGCAGTGCTAGAGAGGGGCATCTAGCCAAAAACATTCAGTACTTC. Protein sequence: CSAREGHLAKNIQYF.

Many counts were recorded for this clonotype. The DNA for the CDR3 is TGTGCCAGCAGTTTTGGGACAGGGGGCTTTGGGTCACCCCTCCACTTT. It specifies CASSFGTGGFGSPLHF. The chain recombines TRBV12-3 or TRBV12-4 with TRBJ1-6; 12 bases are shared with TRBD1. The CDR3 has 16 residues. Germline trimming cut 3 bases from V and 10 bases from J; bases unmatched to any gene: 7.

As regards this clonotype: One end of the junction does not line up with germline, which may come from a read error. V is TRBV4-3 and J is TRBJ2-1; unclear D gene. The CDR3 runs 14 residues. Germline V lookup: CDR1 LGHNA, CDR2 YSLEER. The CDR3 DNA follows: TGCGCCAGCAGCGACCAGACCTCCTACAATGGGCAGTTCTTC. It yields the protein CASSDQTSYNGQFF.

A remark on this clonotype: Since the CDR3 does not end with the conserved phenylalanine or tryptophan, this likely comes from a read error. This sequence joins TRBV5-1 and TRBJ2-7, with D possibly being TRBD2 (7 bases). The CDR3 loop spans 13 amino acids. Trimming took 6 bases from V and 7 from J, leaving 17 bases between them. CDR1 is SGHRS, CDR2 YFSETQ, per germline. DNA for the CDR3: TGCGCCAGCAAATTCGGGGGGCCGGGGGAGCAGTACTTA. It translates to CASKFGGPGEQYL.

The chain is built from TRBV5-1 and TRBJ1-2; TRBD1 might be the D (5 bases). CDR3 size: 14 residues. V was cut by 4 bases and J by 4 bases, with 14 bases left in between. CDR1 is SGHRS and CDR2 is YFSETQ in the germline V gene. The CDR3, as DNA: TGCGCCAGCAGCCCGACACGGAGGGGCTATGGCTACACCTTC. As protein: CASSPTRRGYGYTF.

This rearrangement joins TRBV4-2 to TRBJ2-2; 7 bases agree with TRBD1. The CDR3 contains 15 residues. Losses at the gene ends were 10 bases for V and 4 bases for J; bases not matched to a gene: 12. Germline CDR1 LGHNA, CDR2 YNFKEQ. The CDR3 bases are TGTGCCAACAACCAAGAAGGGGGCCTCACCGGGGAGCTGTTTTTT. The encoded protein is CANNQEGGLTGELFF.

Regarding this clonotype: No conserved phenylalanine or tryptophan is present at the end of the CDR3, so a read error is the likely explanation. V is TRBV4-3 and J is TRBJ2-3; D is perhaps TRBD1 (6 bases). CDR3 length: 19 amino acids. Germline V gene lookup returns CDR1 LGHNA and CDR2 YSLEER. The DNA for the CDR3 is TGCGCCAGCAGTCAAGAATCTACAGGGAGATCTATGGGCACAGGTACGCAGTATTAT. As protein: CASSQESTGRSMGTGTQYY.

Comment on this clonotype: Relative to the germline gene, one junction end is altered; a read error may explain this. V gene TRBV11-2 combines with J gene TRBJ2-7; the match to TRBD2 covers 8 bases. Germline V gene data show CDR1 as SGHAT and CDR2 as FQNNGV. The CDR3 totals 16 residues. The CDR3 DNA sequence: TGTACCAGCAGCTTAGTGAACCCAGCGGGAGTCTACGAGCAGTACTTC. Amino acid sequence: CTSSLVNPAGVYEQYF.

V usage is TRBV14 and J usage is TRBJ1-1, with D uncertain. The germline V and J ends were trimmed by 8 bases and 1 base, with 5 bases remaining between them. Germline V gene lookup returns CDR1 SGHDN and CDR2 FVKESK. The CDR3 length is 11 residues. CDR3 bases: TGTGCCAGCGCTAAGAACACTGAAGCTTTCTTT. It yields the protein CASAKNTEAFF.

V is TRBV29-1 and J is TRBJ2-5; a weak D match, TRBD2 (6 bases). V shed 7 bases and J shed 5 bases, with 14 bases lying between them. The CDR3 totals 12 residues. CDR1 SQVTM and CDR2 ANQGSEA come from the germline V gene. This CDR3 is CSARGSDETQYF. The CDR3 DNA sequence: TGCAGCGCCCGGGGGAGCGACGAGACCCAGTACTTC.

The rearrangement links TRBV11-2 to TRBJ2-7, with 7 bases lining up with TRBD1. J gave up 5 bases and V 10 bases, and 11 bases lay outside the gene matches. The V gene's germline CDR1 is SGHAT and CDR2 FQNNGV. The CDR3 sequence is 13 residues long. Here the CDR3 DNA reads TGTGCCATTAGCCTCAACAGGGGCCACGAGCAGTACTTC. Protein: CAISLNRGHEQYF.

Concerning this clonotype: Here the CDR3 omits its conserved ending phenylalanine or tryptophan, so a read error is the likely source. The DNA is omitted, as the CDR3 cannot be located on it reliably, and the CDR3 follows TCRdb's listing. This chain joins TRBV12-3 or TRBV12-4 and TRBJ1-2; the table's TRBD1 call for D was not verified on the DNA. The CDR3 has 13 amino acids, counting both end residues. The CDR3 sequence: CASSFGTDYGYSY.

Worth noting for this clonotype: One end of the junction fails to match germline, which may point to a read error. V gene TRBV19 combines with J gene TRBJ2-5, with D perhaps being TRBD1 or TRBD2 (5 bases each). Germline loops: CDR1 LNHDA, CDR2 SQIVND (reference sequence). The CDR3 length is 13 residues. CDR3 protein: CASTAAGSETQYF. CDR3 nucleotides: TGCGCCAGTACCGCGGCAGGGAGTGAGACCCAGTACTTC.

In the case of this clonotype: Its ends do not fully match the called genes, so a read error is possible. CDR3 nucleotides: TGTTCCAGCAGGGTCCGGGACAGCTGCACCTACGAGCAGTACTTC. Amino acid sequence: CSSRVRDSCTYEQYF. This chain uses TRBV14 with TRBJ2-7, with 7 bases fitting TRBD1. Looked up from germline, CDR1 is SGHDN and CDR2 is FVKESK. The CDR3 consists of 15 residues.

The sample holds one count of this clonotype. The CDR3 does not close with the conserved phenylalanine or tryptophan, likely indicating a read error. The DNA is left out, because the CDR3 cannot be placed on it with certainty; the CDR3 is given as TCRdb lists it. The J gene is TRBJ2-7, the V gene TRBV20-1; the tabulated D call, TRBD1, remains unverified against the DNA. The length of the CDR3 is 11 amino acids, counting both ends. Germline values: CDR1 DFQATT, CDR2 SNEGSKA (reference sequence). CDR3 in amino acids: CSARDGRDEHI.

In regard to this clonotype: This may be a read error: a much more frequent sequence differs by one nucleotide. This rearrangement joins TRBV20-1 to TRBJ2-1, with D possibly matching TRBD2 (7 bases). Germline-derived CDR1 and CDR2 are DFQATT and SNEGSKA (reference sequence). This CDR3 has 14 amino acids. The chain's CDR3 is CSAPLRGGMNEHFF. CDR3 bases: TGCAGTGCCCCCCTGAGGGGGGGCATGAATGAGCACTTCTTC.

This chain uses TRBV4-1 with TRBJ1-5; D is uncertain. Trimming left V 0 bases short and J 9 bases short, with 15 bases between. The CDR3 has 15 residues. The germline gives CDR1 MGHRA, CDR2 YSYEKL. The CDR3 DNA reads TGCGCCAGCAGCCAAGAGCCCAAAGAACGTCGGCCCCAGCATTTT. Translating gives CASSQEPKERRPQHF.

Comments on this clonotype: An end of the junction differs from the germline gene, which may be a read error. The rearrangement links TRBV5-1 to TRBJ2-2; D is perhaps TRBD1 or TRBD2 (5 bases each). Germline assignment: CDR1 SGHRS and CDR2 YFSETQ. The CDR3 is made up of 16 amino acids. CDR3 sequence: CASSLKGRESTGELFF. The CDR3 DNA is TGCGCCAGCAGCTTAAAGGGGCGCGAATCCACCGGGGAGTTGTTTTTT.

This clonotype was picked up one time. Since the CDR3 does not end with the conserved phenylalanine or tryptophan, this likely comes from a read error. The chain carries TRBV20-1 and TRBJ2-7; 10 nucleotides align to TRBD2. The CDR3 loop spans 14 amino acids. Germline CDR1 is DFQATT and CDR2 is SNEGSKA (reference sequence). J was trimmed by 9 bases and V by 4 bases; bases with no gene match: 12. The CDR3 nucleotides read TGCAGTGCTAAAACAGCGGGGGGGCAGAACGTGCAGTACTTA. As protein: CSAKTAGGQNVQYL.

The J gene is TRBJ1-4, the V gene TRBV4-1, with a possible D match to TRBD1 (5 bases). In germline, CDR1 is MGHRA, CDR2 YSYEKL. Trimming cost V 6 bases and J 4 bases, with 15 bases left between them. The CDR3 is 15 amino acids. This CDR3 is CASRLRQTSNEKLFF. Here the CDR3 DNA reads TGCGCCAGCAGGCTCCGACAGACAAGTAATGAAAAACTGTTTTTT.